One and the same sample provided the 18 T cell receptor beta chains below, sequenced in a study of blood T cell repertoires in COVID-19. Sequencing used immunoSEQ multiplex PCR; TCRdb keeps in-frame clones, though not all of them. Counted here are more than 200,000 clones, roughly 84% occurring once; the ten biggest clones make up 2% to 2.5%. The sequenced sample consisted of peripheral blood. These receptors originate from a middle-aged woman who had recovered from COVID-19.

The chain carries TRBV4-2 and TRBJ2-1, with TRBD2 matching 11 bases. Trimming took 3 bases from V and 0 from J; bases not matched to a gene: 16. Germline lookup yields CDR1 LGHNA and CDR2 YNFKEQ. This CDR3 is built from 21 residues. In DNA, the CDR3 is TGTGCCAGCAGCCACCCCTCGGGGGCTAGCGGGAGGTCGGGCTCCTACAATGAGCAGTTCTTC. Translated: CASSHPSGASGRSGSYNEQFF.

This clone showed up just a few times. The chain joins TRBV7-9 to TRBJ1-5, with 8 bases lining up with TRBD1. The CDR3 is 15 residues long. The V segment lost 4 bases and the J segment 1 base; nucleotides outside the gene matches: 3. Germline assignment: CDR1 SEHNR and CDR2 FQNEAQ (reference sequence). CDR3 sequence reads: CASSSTGGSNQPQHF. As DNA, the CDR3 is TGTGCCAGCAGCTCAACAGGGGGGAGCAATCAGCCCCAGCATTTT.

The chain couples TRBV5-4 to TRBJ2-7, with D perhaps matching TRBD1 (6 bases). Looked up from germline, CDR1 is SGHNT and CDR2 is YYREEE (reference sequence). V lost 2 bases and J 3 bases, leaving 12 bases between the germline ends. The CDR3 contains 14 residues. The CDR3 DNA follows: TGTGCCAGCAGCTTAGGACAGAGTAACTACGAGCAGTACTTC. Its protein is CASSLGQSNYEQYF.

This clone has only one observation. Germline and junction disagree at one end, which may indicate a read error. The chain joins TRBV7-7 to TRBJ2-6; 12 bases are a match to TRBD2. CDR3 length: 17 residues. Germline lookup yields CDR1 SSHAT and CDR2 FNYEAQ (reference sequence). CDR3 sequence reads: CASSKLAGGPGANVLTF. The CDR3 region has the DNA TGTGCTAGCAGCAAGCTAGCGGGGGGGCCGGGGGCCAACGTCCTGACTTTC. Supplemented by reference TRBV7-7 and TRBJ2-6, the full variable domain reads GAGVSQSPRYKVTKRGQDVTLRCDPISSHATLYWYQQALGQGPEFLTYFNYEAQPDKSGLPSDRFSAERPEGSISTLTIQRTEQRDSAMYRCASSKLAGGPGANVLTFGAGSRLTVL.

This chain links TRBV5-1 with TRBJ2-2; 7 bases align to TRBD2. The CDR3 has 13 residues. Germline V gene data show CDR1 as SGHRS and CDR2 as YFSETQ. J gave up 9 bases and V 2 bases, and 4 bases lay outside the gene matches. The CDR3 sequence: CASSFTSDRELFF. In nucleotides, the CDR3 is TGCGCCAGCAGCTTCACTAGCGACCGGGAGCTGTTTTTT.

The chain combines TRBV19 with TRBJ1-5; D gene uncertain. The CDR3 runs to 14 residues. The V gene's germline CDR1 is LNHDA and CDR2 SQIVND (reference sequence). The V end was cut by 3 bases, the J end by 4 bases, with 10 bases between. CDR3 loop: CASSIIHMNQPQHF. CDR3 sequence (DNA): TGTGCCAGTAGTATTATCCACATGAATCAGCCCCAGCATTTT.

This chain links TRBV18 with TRBJ2-3; a possible D gene is TRBD1 (5 bases). Trimming removed 3 bases at V and 0 bases at J, with 25 bases between. Germline V gene lookup returns CDR1 KGHSH and CDR2 LQKENI. CDR3 length: 20 residues. The CDR3 spells CASSPEAGRFIRGSTDTQYF. In DNA, the CDR3 is TGTGCCAGCTCACCCGAGGCAGGGCGGTTTATTAGAGGAAGCACAGATACGCAGTATTTT.

A word on this clone: Additional DNA sequences in this sample encode the identical CDR3. The genes are TRBV11-2 and TRBJ2-1; D is possibly TRBD1 (7 bases). Germline assignment: CDR1 SGHAT and CDR2 FQNNGV. The CDR3 contains 13 residues. V was cut by 1 base and J by 7 bases, with 8 bases left in between. The CDR3 nucleotides read TGTGCCAGCAGCTTAGCAGGGGGGAATGAGCAGTTCTTC. Translating gives CASSLAGGNEQFF.

The chain combines TRBV5-1 with TRBJ2-1, with 7 bases lining up with TRBD2. After removal of 4 bases from V and 7 bases from J, the junction contained 20 bases not matched to a gene. Germline CDR1 reads SGHRS; CDR2 reads YFSETQ. The CDR3 sequence is 18 residues long. As DNA, the CDR3 is TGCGCCAGCAGCCTGGAGGGTGGAGGCCCGCGGGGAGGGAATGAGCAGTTCTTC. The encoded protein is CASSLEGGGPRGGNEQFF. The complete variable domain, with remaining parts taken from reference TRBV5-1 and TRBJ2-1, reads KAGVTQTPRYLIKTRGQQVTLSCSPISGHRSVSWYQQTPGQGLQFLFEYFSETQRNKGNFPGRFSGRQFSNSRSEMNVSTLELGDSALYLCASSLEGGGPRGGNEQFFGPGTRLTVL.

The chain links TRBV3-1 (or the pseudogene TRBV3-2) to TRBJ1-2; perhaps TRBD1 as D (5 bases). Germline values: CDR1 LGHDT, CDR2 YNNKEL (reference sequence). V was cut by 0 bases and J by 6 bases, with 5 bases left in between. This CDR3 has 12 amino acids. CDR3 DNA sequence: TGTGCCAGCAGCCAAGAGGGGCATGGCTACACCTTC. Translated: CASSQEGHGYTF.

The V gene is TRBV12-5, the J gene TRBJ2-1; 11 bases match TRBD2. V was clipped by 0 bases and J by 9 bases; unmatched bases: 10. The V gene's germline CDR1 is LGHNT and CDR2 FRNRAP. The CDR3 has 17 amino acids. The CDR3 loop is CASGLVFLLAGAAEQFF. The CDR3 DNA sequence: TGTGCTAGTGGTTTGGTATTTTTACTAGCGGGAGCGGCTGAGCAGTTCTTC. Drawing the rest from reference TRBV12-5 and TRBJ2-1, the complete variable domain is DARVTQTPRHKVTEMGQEVTMRCQPILGHNTVFWYRQTMMQGLELLAYFRNRAPLDDSGMPKDRFSAEMPDATLATLKIQPSEPRDSAVYFCASGLVFLLAGAAEQFFGPGTRLTVL.

V gene TRBV6-5 combines with J gene TRBJ2-5; 7 bases align to TRBD1. Germline CDR1 and CDR2: MNHEY and SVGAGI. Losses at the gene ends were 4 bases for V and 4 bases for J; bases not matched to a gene: 9. The CDR3 covers 15 residues. CDR3 sequence reads: CASSFRQGWRETQYF. The CDR3 nucleotides are TGTGCCAGCAGTTTCCGACAGGGATGGCGAGAGACCCAGTACTTC.

This sequence joins TRBV30 and TRBJ2-6, with D possibly being TRBD1 (5 bases). The V gene lost 8 bases and the J gene lost 1 base, with 12 bases spanning the gap. Per germline, CDR1 GTSNPN and CDR2 SVGIG (reference sequence). The CDR3 extends over 14 amino acids. CDR3: CATQTVSGANVLTF. The CDR3 coding sequence is TGTGCCACCCAGACAGTATCTGGGGCCAACGTCCTGACTTTC. Full variable domain (rest looked up from reference TRBV30 and TRBJ2-6): SQTIHQWPATLVQPVGSPLSLECTVEGTSNPNLYWYRQAAGRGLQLLFYSVGIGQISSEVPQNLSASRPQDRQFILSSKKLLLSDSGFYLCATQTVSGANVLTFGAGSRLTVL.

The rearrangement uses TRBV2 and TRBJ1-5; D remains unclear. CDR1 is SNHLY and CDR2 is FYNNEI in the germline V gene. V dropped 6 bases and J dropped 3 bases, with 9 bases sitting between them. This CDR3 comprises 13 residues. This chain's CDR3 is CASRTTLNQPQHF. The CDR3 DNA reads as TGTGCCAGCAGGACGACTCTCAATCAGCCCCAGCATTTT.

The chain joins TRBV6-5 to TRBJ1-1; D remains unclear. This CDR3 is built from 13 residues. Germline V CDR1 and CDR2: MNHEY, SVGAGI. V was clipped by 5 bases and J by 4 bases, with 11 bases between them. The CDR3 bases are TGTGCCAGCAGTCCCTGGTCTAGCACTGAAGCTTTCTTT. This translates into CASSPWSSTEAFF.

V is TRBV24-1 and J is TRBJ2-3; 12 bases agree with TRBD2. In germline, CDR1 is KGHDR, CDR2 SFDVKD. Trimming took 5 bases from V and 7 from J; bases not matched to a gene: 6. CDR3 length: 15 residues. The CDR3 is CATSVTSGGQNTQYF. CDR3 sequence (DNA): TGTGCCACCAGTGTGACTAGCGGGGGACAAAATACGCAGTATTTT.

This rearrangement joins TRBV18 to TRBJ2-7, with 9 bases identical to TRBD1. Germline trimming cut 2 bases from V and 7 bases from J; bases unmatched to any gene: 6. The CDR3 contains 14 residues. The germline V gene encodes CDR1 KGHSH and CDR2 LQKENI. DNA for the CDR3: TGTGCCAGCTCACCATCCGGGACAGGGCAAGAGCAGTACTTC. Translated, it gives CASSPSGTGQEQYF. The whole variable domain, remainder taken from reference TRBV18 and TRBJ2-7, is NAGVMQNPRHLVRRRGQEARLRCSPMKGHSHVYWYRQLPEEGLKFMVYLQKENIIDESGMPKERFSAEFPKEGPSILRIQQVVRGDSAAYFCASSPSGTGQEQYFGPGTRLTVT.

This chain connects TRBV29-1 to TRBJ2-3; TRBD2 is a possible D gene (6 bases). Germline CDR1 reads SQVTM; CDR2 reads ANQGSEA. CDR3 length: 11 amino acids. Trimming took 6 bases from V and 7 from J, leaving 11 bases between them. The CDR3: CSVGAGNTQYF. In nucleotides, the CDR3 is TGCAGCGTCGGGGCGGGAAATACGCAGTATTTT.